This TCR beta chain came from a study of blood T cell repertoires in COVID-19. As for the study in general: There were acute and convalescent COVID-19 samples, and they came from the United States, Italy and Spain. PBMCs, B-cell-depleted T cells, or T cells provided the cDNA or gDNA that made up the material.

Source study methods: Amplified reference gene primers provided the basis for estimating nucleated cell counts. Repertoires were generated with immunoSEQ multiplex PCR, while TCRdb's copy carries only in-frame clones and drops some. The D gene and trimming were derived from the DNA, and the V and J assignments and clone size from that table. The table includes some 150,000 clones, over 75% detected once. The CDR3 is 17 residues long. Trimming at V came to 4 bases and at J to 7 bases, leaving 15 bases not matched to a gene. Germline lookup yields CDR1 KGHDR and CDR2 SFDVKD. The genes are TRBV24-1 and TRBJ1-5; 7 nucleotides match TRBD1. The origin of this receptor is an older woman with active COVID-19. Sequencing used peripheral blood. The CDR3 spells CATSDRTARQGTQPQHF. DNA of the CDR3: TGTGCCACCAGTGACCGGACTGCAAGACAGGGCACCCAGCCCCAGCATTTT.